This is a list of T cell receptor beta chains from one sample in a study of shared clonotypes between healthy human individuals. Using immunoSEQ multiplex PCR, the repertoire was profiled, and TCRdb retains in-frame clones only, with some absent. The top ten clones hold around 0.14% of a sample with roughly 2.5 million clones, approximately 94% of them seen once. The sample taken for sequencing was naive CD4+ T cells sorted from blood. These receptors were taken from a man between 18 and 35 years old in good health. Both conserved end residues are part of each CDR3. D genes are given only for firm matches. Some rows mark clone size as missing; the rest say once, few, many or name a class of expanded clone.

.,TRBJ2-1,.,TRBV11-3,CASSLATGPVEQFF,TGTGCCAGCAGCTTAGCGACAGGCCCGGTGGAGCAGTTCTTC
TRBD1,TRBJ2-7,.,TRBV27,CASRGQGIFHEQYF,TGTGCCAGCAGGGGACAGGGTATCTTCCACGAGCAGTACTTC
.,TRBJ1-1,few,TRBV30,CAWSVGVWMSDTEAFF,TGTGCCTGGAGTGTCGGGGTGTGGATGTCAGACACTGAAGCTTTCTTT
TRBD1,TRBJ1-3,.,TRBV7-9,CASSPTGASGNTIYF,TGTGCCAGCAGCCCGACAGGGGCCTCTGGAAACACCATATATTTT
.,TRBJ1-4,.,TRBV7-8,CASSLGLRESNEKLFF,TGTGCCAGCAGCTTGGGACTCAGGGAGTCTAATGAAAAACTGTTTTTT
.,TRBJ2-2,.,TRBV7-2,CASSPYTGELFF,TGTGCCAGCAGCCCTTATACCGGGGAGCTGTTTTTT
.,TRBJ1-4,.,TRBV28,CASSRPGTGNEKLFF,TGTGCCAGCAGTCGCCCCGGGACGGGAAATGAAAAACTGTTTTTT
.,TRBJ2-7,few,TRBV9,CASSVSSEGRWNEQYF,TGTGCCAGCAGCGTATCTAGCGAGGGTCGCTGGAACGAGCAGTACTTC
TRBD1,TRBJ2-5,.,TRBV28,CASIPGSTGIIQETQYF,TGTGCCAGCATTCCGGGGTCGACAGGGATTATCCAAGAGACCCAGTACTTC
TRBD2,TRBJ2-1,.,TRBV10-1,CASSGSADPRGGNEQFF,TGCGCCAGCAGTGGCTCCGCGGACCCGCGGGGGGGCAATGAGCAGTTCTTC
.,TRBJ1-1,.,TRBV2,CASSLTTRPTEAFF,TGTGCCAGCAGCCTAACCACAAGACCCACTGAAGCTTTCTTT